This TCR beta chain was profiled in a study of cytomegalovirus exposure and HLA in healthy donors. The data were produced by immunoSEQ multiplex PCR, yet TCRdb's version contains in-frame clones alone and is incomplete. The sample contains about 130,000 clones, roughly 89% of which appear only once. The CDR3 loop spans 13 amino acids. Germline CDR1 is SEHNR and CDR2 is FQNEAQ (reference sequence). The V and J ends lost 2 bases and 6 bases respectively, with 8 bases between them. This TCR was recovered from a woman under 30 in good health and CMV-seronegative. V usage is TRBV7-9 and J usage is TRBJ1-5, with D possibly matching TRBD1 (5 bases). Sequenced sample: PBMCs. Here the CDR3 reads CASSLSGGQPQHF. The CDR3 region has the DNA TGTGCCAGCAGCTTAAGCGGGGGTCAGCCCCAGCATTTT. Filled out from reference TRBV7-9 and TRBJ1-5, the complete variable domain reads DTGVSQNPRHKITKRGQNVTFRCDPISEHNRLYWYRQTLGQGPEFLTYFQNEAQLEKSRLLSDRFSAERPKGSFSTLEIQRTEQGDSAMYLCASSLSGGQPQHFGDGTRLSIL.